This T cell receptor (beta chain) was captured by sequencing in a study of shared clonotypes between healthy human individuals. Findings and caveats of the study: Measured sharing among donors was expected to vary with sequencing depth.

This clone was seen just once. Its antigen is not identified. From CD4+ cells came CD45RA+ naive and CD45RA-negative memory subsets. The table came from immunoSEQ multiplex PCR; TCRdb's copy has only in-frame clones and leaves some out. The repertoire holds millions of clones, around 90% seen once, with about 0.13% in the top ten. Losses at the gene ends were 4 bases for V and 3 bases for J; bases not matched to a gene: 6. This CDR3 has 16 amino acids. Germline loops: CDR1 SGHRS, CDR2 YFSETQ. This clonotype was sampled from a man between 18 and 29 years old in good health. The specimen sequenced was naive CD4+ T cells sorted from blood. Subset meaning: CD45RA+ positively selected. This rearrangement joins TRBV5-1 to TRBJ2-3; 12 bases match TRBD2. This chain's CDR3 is CASSTRTSGITDTQYF. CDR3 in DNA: TGCGCCAGCAGCACTCGGACTAGCGGGATTACAGATACGCAGTATTTT.